Below, 21 T cell receptor beta chains from the same sample are listed, as sequenced in a study of T cells after yellow fever vaccination. Using its own MiXCR run on the 5' RACE reads, TCRdb lists one record per CDR3 protein. The sample lists over 300,000 distinct CDR3 sequences; over 3.5% were seen once. Sequenced material: PBMCs, taken 5 days after the yellow fever booster vaccination. The receptors were sampled from a man younger than 30 who received the YFV17D yellow fever vaccine.

In its sample, this clonotype was seen many times. The chain combines TRBV24-1 with TRBJ2-1; the D is unclear. The CDR3 is 14 residues long. Trimming stripped 1 base from V and 7 bases from J, with 10 bases between. Germline V lookup: CDR1 KGHDR, CDR2 SFDVKD. CDR3 sequence reads: CATSDFDRWNEQFF. CDR3 nucleotide sequence: TGTGCCACCAGTGATTTTGACCGCTGGAATGAGCAGTTCTTC.

This clonotype was seen a few times. The rearrangement links TRBV11-2 to TRBJ2-1, with D possibly matching TRBD1 (7 bases). Germline assignment: CDR1 SGHAT and CDR2 FQNNGV. This CDR3 is 18 amino acids long. Trimming took off 4 bases at V and 0 bases at J, with 19 bases between the two ends. The CDR3 coding sequence is TGTGCCAGCAGCTCAATCAGGGGGGCCTCCAGCTCCTACAATGAGCAGTTCTTC. This sequence encodes CASSSIRGASSSYNEQFF.

This rearrangement joins TRBV20-1 to TRBJ1-1; a weak D match, TRBD1 (6 bases). This CDR3 comprises 12 residues. Looked up from germline, CDR1 is DFQATT and CDR2 is SNEGSKA (reference sequence). V was clipped by 3 bases and J by 3 bases, with 8 bases between them. The CDR3 coding sequence is TGCAGTGCTAGTAAGGGGGACACTGAAGCTTTCTTT. Translated, it gives CSASKGDTEAFF.

This clonotype was detected only a few times. The gene calls are TRBV15 and TRBJ2-7; D is unresolved. The CDR3 length is 13 residues. Trimming pared 3 bases from V and 4 bases from J, leaving 10 bases between. The germline V gene has CDR1 LNHNV and CDR2 YYDKDF (reference sequence). CDR3 residues: CATSSDVGYEQYF. The CDR3 DNA reads as TGTGCCACCAGCAGCGACGTGGGGTACGAGCAGTACTTC.

This clonotype showed up many times. V usage is TRBV28 and J usage is TRBJ2-1; unclear D gene. This CDR3 is built from 15 residues. With 5 bases removed from V and 3 bases from J, the gap between germline ends came to 14 bases. Germline CDR1 is MDHEN and CDR2 is SYDVKM. CDR3 protein: CASSGPGRNYNEQFF. CDR3 coding DNA: TGTGCCAGCAGTGGCCCGGGCCGCAACTACAATGAGCAGTTCTTC.

This clonotype was seen only a few times. This rearrangement joins TRBV4-3 to TRBJ2-7, with 7 bases fitting TRBD2. V gave up 0 bases and J gave up 5 bases; unmatched junction bases: 16. The V gene's germline CDR1 is LGHNA and CDR2 YSLEER. This CDR3 contains 18 residues. The CDR3 loop reads CASSQDAPPLAGVHEQYF. CDR3 nucleotide sequence: TGCGCCAGCAGCCAAGACGCCCCCCCTCTGGCGGGGGTCCACGAGCAGTACTTC.

At least ten counts were recorded for this clonotype. The gene calls are TRBV4-2 and TRBJ1-4, with 7 bases identical to TRBD1. CDR3 length: 16 residues. Trimming removed 1 base from V and 4 bases from J; junction bases left unmatched: 6. The V gene's germline CDR1 is LGHNA and CDR2 YNFKEQ. CDR3 sequence reads: CASSQGSGTVNEKLFF. The CDR3 DNA reads as TGTGCCAGCAGCCAAGGCTCCGGGACAGTTAATGAAAAACTGTTTTTT.

The genes are TRBV4-2 and TRBJ2-6; D assignment may be TRBD1 or TRBD2 (5 bases each). With 1 base removed from V and 4 bases from J, the gap between germline ends came to 11 bases. The CDR3 is 16 residues long. Looked up from germline, CDR1 is LGHNA and CDR2 is YNFKEQ. CDR3 protein: CASSQAEGRGANVLTF. CDR3 bases: TGTGCCAGCAGCCAAGCCGAGGGGCGAGGGGCCAACGTCCTGACTTTC.

This rearrangement joins TRBV19 to TRBJ2-3; 10 nucleotides agree with TRBD2. The CDR3 extends over 14 amino acids. Looked up from germline, CDR1 is LNHDA and CDR2 is SQIVND (reference sequence). J lost 5 bases, V lost 8 bases, and 7 bases had no gene match. The CDR3, as DNA: TGTGCCAGTGCCCGACTAGCGGGTCGAGATACGCAGTATTTT. Its translation is CASARLAGRDTQYF.

DNA for the CDR3: TGCAGTGCTAGAACGGACAAAACTTACGAGCAGTACTTC. Translation gives CSARTDKTYEQYF. V is TRBV20-1 and J is TRBJ2-7, with a weak D call TRBD1 (5 bases). The CDR3 contains 13 residues. The germline V gene encodes CDR1 DFQATT and CDR2 SNEGSKA (reference sequence). Trimming removed 2 bases from V and 4 bases from J, with 12 bases in between.

Ten or more counts support this clonotype. The rearrangement links TRBV24-1 to TRBJ2-1, with TRBD2 matching 8 bases. V lost 5 bases and J lost 8; bases outside the gene matches: 7. Per germline, CDR1 KGHDR and CDR2 SFDVKD. The CDR3 runs to 14 residues. CDR3 amino acids: CATSAAGGPDEQFF. Written as DNA, the CDR3 is TGTGCCACCAGTGCCGCGGGGGGTCCAGATGAGCAGTTCTTC.

This clonotype was found many times. V usage is TRBV7-2 and J usage is TRBJ1-1; the D gene is possibly TRBD1 (5 bases). There are 14 residues in the CDR3. V was shortened by 2 bases and J by 3 bases, with 10 bases between the two germline ends. Germline CDR1 is SGHTA and CDR2 is FQGNSA. CDR3 amino acids: CASSLRGEDTEAFF. The CDR3 DNA reads TGTGCCAGCAGCTTAAGAGGGGAGGACACTGAAGCTTTCTTT.

In its sample, this clonotype was seen a few times. J is TRBJ2-5 and V is TRBV6-2 or TRBV6-3; 7 nucleotides line up with TRBD2. Germline CDR1 and CDR2: MNHEY and SVGEGT. The CDR3 is made up of 13 amino acids. The V segment lost 8 bases and the J segment 4 bases; nucleotides outside the gene matches: 7. The CDR3 sequence is CASRNGGGETQYF. The CDR3, as DNA: TGTGCCAGCCGGAATGGGGGGGGAGAGACCCAGTACTTC.

This clonotype was counted at least ten times. This sequence joins TRBV20-1 and TRBJ2-1; D call uncertain. With 1 base removed from V and 0 bases from J, the gap between germline ends came to 10 bases. The CDR3 runs to 15 residues. Germline CDR1 reads DFQATT; CDR2 reads SNEGSKA (reference sequence). CDR3 in amino acids: CSARVNSHSYNEQFF. As DNA, the CDR3 is TGCAGTGCTAGAGTGAACAGCCACTCCTACAATGAGCAGTTCTTC.

This clonotype was counted a few times. J is TRBJ1-1 and V is TRBV5-1; TRBD1 matches at 9 bases. Germline trimming cut 2 bases from V and 1 base from J; bases unmatched to any gene: 12. The germline CDR1 and CDR2 sequences are SGHRS and YFSETQ. This CDR3 comprises 18 residues. The chain's CDR3 is CASSLRQGGIQGNTEAFF. Written as DNA, the CDR3 is TGCGCCAGCAGCTTACGACAGGGGGGAATCCAGGGGAACACTGAAGCTTTCTTT.

There are a few counts of this clonotype. The J gene is TRBJ1-5, the V gene TRBV5-1, with D uncertain. The CDR3 sequence is 16 residues long. Germline V CDR1 and CDR2: SGHRS, YFSETQ. The ends were cut back, 0 bases at V and 2 bases at J, with 12 bases in the middle. CDR3 loop: CASSLGLSEGNQPQHF. CDR3 DNA sequence: TGCGCCAGCAGCTTGGGACTATCAGAGGGCAATCAGCCCCAGCATTTT.

This clonotype has just a few counts. The gene calls are TRBV7-9 and TRBJ1-5; 9 positions agree with TRBD1. The germline CDR1 and CDR2 sequences are SEHNR and FQNEAQ (reference sequence). This CDR3 region has 16 residues. The V gene end was trimmed by 4 bases and the J gene end by 5 bases; junction bases not matched to a gene: 9. DNA of the CDR3: TGTGCCAGCAGCTCGACCCTGGACAGGGGACATCAGCCCCAGCATTTT. Its protein is CASSSTLDRGHQPQHF. Variable domain in full (rest from reference TRBV7-9 and TRBJ1-5): DTGVSQNPRHKITKRGQNVTFRCDPISEHNRLYWYRQTLGQGPEFLTYFQNEAQLEKSRLLSDRFSAERPKGSFSTLEIQRTEQGDSAMYLCASSSTLDRGHQPQHFGDGTRLSIL.

This clonotype came up a few times. This chain joins TRBV5-1 and TRBJ2-4; perhaps TRBD1 as D (5 bases). V was trimmed by 4 bases and J by 0 bases, leaving 14 bases between them. The CDR3 is made up of 16 amino acids. In germline, CDR1 is SGHRS, CDR2 YFSETQ. CDR3 in DNA: TGCGCCAGCAGCCCAGGGATCGGGCTAGCCAAAAACATTCAGTACTTC. It is translated as CASSPGIGLAKNIQYF.

DNA of the CDR3: TGTGCCAGCAGCCAACCCGCGGATACGCAGTATTTT. Amino acids: CASSQPADTQYF. The chain couples TRBV4-2 to TRBJ2-3; D is unresolved. The germline V and J ends were trimmed by 2 bases and 6 bases, with 6 bases remaining between them. Germline assignment: CDR1 LGHNA and CDR2 YNFKEQ. CDR3 length: 12 residues.

Only a few counts were recorded for this clonotype. This chain uses TRBV5-5 with TRBJ2-1; D is tentatively TRBD1 or TRBD2 (5 bases each). Germline values: CDR1 SGHKS, CDR2 YYEKEE (reference sequence). The CDR3 totals 16 residues. The germline V and J ends were trimmed by 2 bases and 6 bases, with 18 bases remaining between them. The CDR3 DNA reads TGTGCCAGCAGCTTCCCACACCGGGGCCGGGGCAATGAGCAGTTCTTC. Translating it yields CASSFPHRGRGNEQFF.

The chain joins TRBV20-1 to TRBJ1-1, with D unclear. The ends were cut back, 3 bases at V and 11 bases at J, with 16 bases in the middle. CDR1 and CDR2 from the germline V gene are DFQATT and SNEGSKA (reference sequence). The CDR3 contains 12 residues. The CDR3 loop reads CSASDPPLVAFF. CDR3 nucleotide sequence: TGCAGTGCTAGCGACCCACCCCTTGTCGCTTTCTTT.